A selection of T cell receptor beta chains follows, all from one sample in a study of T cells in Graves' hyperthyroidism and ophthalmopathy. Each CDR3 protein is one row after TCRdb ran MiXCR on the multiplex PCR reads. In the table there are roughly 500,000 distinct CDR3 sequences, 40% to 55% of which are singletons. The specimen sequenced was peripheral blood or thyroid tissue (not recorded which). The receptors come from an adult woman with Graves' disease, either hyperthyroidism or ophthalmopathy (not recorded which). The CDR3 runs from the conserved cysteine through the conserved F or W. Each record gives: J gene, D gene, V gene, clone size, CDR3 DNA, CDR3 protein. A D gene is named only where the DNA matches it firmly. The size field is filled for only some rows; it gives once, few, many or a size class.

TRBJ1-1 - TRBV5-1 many TGCGCCAGCAGCCCGAATGATGGGTTGAACACTGAAGCTTTCTTT CASSPNDGLNTEAFF
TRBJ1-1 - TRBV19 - TGTGCCAGTAGTATATTGGACACCTCGAACACTGAAGCTTTCTTT CASSILDTSNTEAFF
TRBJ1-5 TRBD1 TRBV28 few TGTGCCAGCAGTACAGGGGGGACCAATCAGCCCCAGCATTTT CASSTGGTNQPQHF
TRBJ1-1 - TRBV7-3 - TGTGCCAGCAGCTTAAGTGCTGGGAACCCTGAAGCTTTCTTT CASSLSAGNPEAFF
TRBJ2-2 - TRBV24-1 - TGTGCCACCAAGGGCAGCCCCACCGGGGAGCTGTTTTTT CATKGSPTGELFF
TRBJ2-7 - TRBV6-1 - TGTGCCAGCAGACTAGGTAACTCCTACGAGCAGTACTTC CASRLGNSYEQYF
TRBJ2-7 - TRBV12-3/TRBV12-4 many TGTGCCAGCAGTCCCACCTCGCCCCCGGGTGAGCAGTACTTC CASSPTSPPGEQYF
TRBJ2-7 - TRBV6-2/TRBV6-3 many TGTGCCAGCAGTTACTCGTACCAAAAGCAGTACTTC CASSYSYQKQYF
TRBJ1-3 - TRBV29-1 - TGCAGCGTTGAAAGTCCAAACCCTGGAAACACCATATATTTT CSVESPNPGNTIYF
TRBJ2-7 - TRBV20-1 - TGCAGTTACTCGATTTCCGGACATACCTACGAGCAGTACTTC CSYSISGHTYEQYF
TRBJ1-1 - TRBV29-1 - TGCAGCGTCGGCTATAGGGCGGCGAACACTGAAGCTTCCTTT CSVGYRAANTEASF
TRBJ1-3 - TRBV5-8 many TGTGCCAGCAGCTCCGGGACGGCTTCGACTGGAAACACCATATATTTT CASSSGTASTGNTIYF
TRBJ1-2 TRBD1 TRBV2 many TGTGCCAGCAGTTTCACGACAGGGTGGAATGGCTACACCTTC CASSFTTGWNGYTF
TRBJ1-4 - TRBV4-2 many TGTGCCAGCAGCCAGGCGGAGAGACAAGGTGAAAAACTGTTTTTT CASSQAERQGEKLFF
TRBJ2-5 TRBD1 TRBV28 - TGTGCCTACAAACGGACAGGTATCAGGGAGACCCAGTACTTC CAYKRTGIRETQYF
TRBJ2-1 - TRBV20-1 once TGCAGTGCTAGAGGTGGTTACTCCTACAATGAGCAGTTCTTC CSARGGYSYNEQFF
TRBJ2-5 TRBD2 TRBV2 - TGTGCCAGCAGTGAAAGCGGGAGGGGGTTCCAAGAGACCCAGTACTTC CASSESGRGFQETQYF
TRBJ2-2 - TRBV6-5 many TGTGCCAGCAAGCGGGCCGCGAACACCGGGGAGCTGTTTTTT CASKRAANTGELFF
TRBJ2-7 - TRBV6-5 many TGTGCCAGCACGGCTTTTACCTACGAGCAGTACTTC CASTAFTYEQYF
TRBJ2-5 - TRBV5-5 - TGTGCCAGCAGCCCCTGGGACACCCAGTACTTC CASSPWDTQYF
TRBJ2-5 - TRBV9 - TGTGCCAGCAGCGAGACAGGGAGGGAGACCCAGTACTTC CASSETGRETQYF
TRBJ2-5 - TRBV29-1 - TGCAGCGTTGAAGGGGTGGGTACTCAAGCAACAGAAGAGACCCAGTACTTC CSVEGVGTQATEETQYF
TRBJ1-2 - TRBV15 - TGTGCCACCAGCAGCTTGGGACGGCGTGGCTACACCTTC CATSSLGRRGYTF